The clone carrying this T cell receptor (beta chain) showed up just a few times. The sample is drawn from a study of blood T cell repertoires in COVID-19. With 1 base clipped from V and 0 bases from J, the junction kept 14 bases outside the gene matches. This CDR3 spans 20 amino acids. The V gene's germline CDR1 is SGHRS and CDR2 YFSETQ. The repertoire was sequenced with immunoSEQ multiplex PCR; TCRdb's copy has only in-frame clones and lacks some. The table shows under 150,000 clones, with roughly 85% occurring only once. The chain recombines TRBV5-1 with TRBJ1-4; 8 bases line up with TRBD1. Source material: peripheral blood. This sequence was found in a woman aged 60-75 years with COVID-19, enrolled during active disease. CDR3 amino acids: CASSLRPRARGRATNEKLFF. The CDR3 region has the DNA TGCGCCAGCAGCTTGCGCCCTCGGGCCAGGGGGCGAGCAACTAATGAAAAACTGTTTTTT.